The 17 T cell receptor beta chains below were found in one sample sequenced in a study of tumor and adjacent non-tumor tissue in lung cancer. RNA was extracted from bulk tissue without any cell sorting. The library came from three nested PCR rounds adapted from ARM-PCR protocols. Each CDR3 protein gets one entry after TCRdb re-called the multiplex PCR reads with MiXCR. The table records about 120,000 distinct CDR3 sequences, approximately 71% of them present only once. Sequenced sample: lung tumor tissue. Receptors originate from a man in his thirties or forties with non-small cell lung cancer.

Points on this clonotype: A junction end diverges from the germline sequence, so it may reflect a read error. The chain employs TRBV20-1 and TRBJ2-2, with D possibly TRBD2 on 5 matching bases. The CDR3 runs to 13 residues. Germline V gene lookup returns CDR1 DFQATT and CDR2 SNEGSKA (reference sequence). Here the CDR3 reads CSAGDVGTEELFF. As DNA, the CDR3 is TGCAGTGCTGGAGATGTCGGAACGGAGGAGCTATTTTTT.

For this clonotype: Without the conserved terminal phenylalanine or tryptophan, this CDR3 likely stems from a read error. The V gene is TRBV20-1, the J gene TRBJ2-2; 7 nucleotides agree with TRBD2. The germline CDR1 and CDR2 sequences are DFQATT and SNEGSKA (reference sequence). With 0 bases clipped from V and 7 bases from J, the junction kept 5 bases outside the gene matches. The CDR3 covers 14 residues. The CDR3 spells CSARERGSNGELFL. As DNA, the CDR3 is TGCAGTGCTAGAGAGCGGGGGAGCAACGGGGAGCTGTTTCTT.

This clonotype was seen at least ten times. The chain carries TRBV4-3 and TRBJ2-3; D gene uncertain. V gave up 4 bases and J gave up 5 bases, with 25 bases separating them. Looked up from germline, CDR1 is LGHNA and CDR2 is YSLEER. CDR3 length equals 18 residues. CDR3 amino acids: CASSRRLSPTRQLDTQYF. DNA for the CDR3: TGCGCCAGCAGCCGAAGACTGAGTCCGACCCGGCAATTAGATACGCAGTATTTT.

A remark on this clonotype: Because the CDR3 is missing its conserved closing phenylalanine or tryptophan, this is likely a read error. V usage is TRBV6-4 and J usage is TRBJ2-3; D might be TRBD1 or TRBD2, each matching 5 bases. V lost 3 bases to trimming and J lost 2 bases, with 12 bases between them. Germline assignment: CDR1 MRHNA and CDR2 SNTAGT. This CDR3 spans 15 amino acids. CDR3 coding DNA: TGTGCCAGCAGTGAGTCGTGGGGGACCACAGATACGCAGTATCTT. Its translation is CASSESWGTTDTQYL.

To note about this clonotype: The junction differs from germline at one of its ends, possibly a read error. The V gene is TRBV11-2, the J gene TRBJ1-2, with 10 bases aligning to TRBD1. The germline CDR1 and CDR2 sequences are SGHAT and FQNNGV. The CDR3 runs to 16 residues. The CDR3 protein is CARSLGATGGLYRYTF. CDR3 nucleotides: TGTGCCAGAAGCTTGGGTGCGACAGGGGGCCTCTATCGCTACACCTTC.

J is TRBJ2-1 and V is TRBV5-1, with 13 nucleotides matching TRBD2. Germline lookup yields CDR1 SGHRS and CDR2 YFSETQ. J lost 12 bases, V lost 0 bases, and 9 bases had no gene match. The CDR3 covers 16 residues. The CDR3 DNA reads as TGCGCCAGCAGCTTGGGGGGCGGACTAGCGGGAGACCTGCAGTTCTTC. Residues: CASSLGGGLAGDLQFF.

The V call is TRBV29-1, the J call TRBJ2-5; TRBD2 matches at 9 bases. CDR3 length equals 14 residues. The V segment lost 4 bases and the J segment 5 bases; nucleotides outside the gene matches: 8. CDR1 and CDR2 (germline): SQVTM, ANQGSEA. The CDR3 reads CSVVSGRRFETQYF. The CDR3 DNA reads TGCAGCGTTGTTAGCGGGAGACGATTTGAGACCCAGTACTTC.

A note on this clonotype: One end of the junction varies from germline; a read error may be responsible. The V and J genes are TRBV20-1 and TRBJ1-1; no clear D gene. The CDR3 extends over 12 amino acids. Germline V gene lookup returns CDR1 DFQATT and CDR2 SNEGSKA (reference sequence). The CDR3 sequence is CSVHPGGAEALF. CDR3 DNA: TGCAGTGTTCACCCGGGTGGAGCTGAAGCTTTATTT.

A word on this clonotype: Being one base from a much bigger clone, this may be a read error. The chain carries TRBV10-3 and TRBJ2-5; D is unclear. CDR3 length equals 14 residues. Germline loops: CDR1 ENHRY, CDR2 SYGVKD. CDR3 nucleotides: TGTGTCATCAGTGAGTCGATCCCGTGGGAGACCCAGTACTTC. Translation gives CVISESIPWETQYF.

At least ten counts were recorded for this clonotype. The chain combines TRBV20-1 with TRBJ2-1; TRBD2 matches 8 bases. The CDR3 totals 17 residues. CDR1 is DFQATT, CDR2 SNEGSKA, per germline (reference sequence). Trimming took 0 bases from V and 5 from J; bases not matched to a gene: 12. The CDR3 region has the DNA TGCAGTGCTAGAGACCTCCGGGGGAGCGGGGGCCACAATGAGCAGTTCTTC. Its translation: CSARDLRGSGGHNEQFF.

As concerns this clonotype: A much more abundant neighbour one base away suggests this may be a read error. V usage is TRBV20-1 and J usage is TRBJ2-3; possibly TRBD1 or TRBD2 for D (5 bases each). V was pared by 4 bases and J by 2 bases, with 13 bases between. CDR1 DFQATT and CDR2 SNEGSKA come from the germline V gene (reference sequence). The CDR3 length is 14 residues. The CDR3 DNA reads TGCAGTGCTACTCTAACGGGGCTCACAGATACGCAGTATTTT. Its translation is CSATLTGLTDTQYF.

The rearrangement joins TRBV20-1 to TRBJ2-7; D is unclear. With 5 bases removed from V and 5 bases from J, the gap between germline ends came to 13 bases. Germline V gene sequence: CDR1 DFQATT, CDR2 SNEGSKA (reference sequence). The CDR3 length is 12 residues. CDR3 sequence: CSAGGRANEQYF. The CDR3 DNA sequence: TGCAGTGCTGGCGGCCGGGCTAACGAGCAGTACTTC.

This clonotype showed up many times. The chain recombines TRBV20-1 with TRBJ2-3; the match to TRBD2 covers 7 bases. The germline V gene encodes CDR1 DFQATT and CDR2 SNEGSKA (reference sequence). Unmatched junction bases numbered 11, after V lost 2 bases and J lost 6 bases. The CDR3 has 15 residues. Here the CDR3 reads CSARSDWREMDTQYF. CDR3 coding DNA: TGCAGTGCTAGATCGGACTGGCGGGAGATGGATACGCAGTATTTT.

Only a few counts were recorded for this clonotype. A much larger clone lies one base from this, so it may be a read error. The rearrangement uses TRBV12-3 or TRBV12-4 and TRBJ2-5, with D hard to call. The CDR3 is 13 residues long. The V gene lost 3 bases and the J gene lost 9 bases, with 14 bases spanning the gap. CDR3: CASSFSLTESQYF. The CDR3, as DNA: TGTGCCAGCAGTTTTAGTCTGACGGAGTCCCAGTACTTC.

Comment on this clonotype: As the CDR3 is not closed by the conserved phenylalanine or tryptophan, this likely results from a read error. The gene calls are TRBV4-1 and TRBJ2-2, with D perhaps TRBD2 (7 bases). The ends were cut back, 0 bases at V and 3 bases at J, with 14 bases in the middle. Germline lookup yields CDR1 MGHRA and CDR2 YSYEKL. The CDR3 loop spans 17 amino acids. The CDR3 reads CASSQDRGGAHTGELFI. In nucleotides, the CDR3 is TGCGCCAGCAGCCAAGATAGGGGGGGGGCGCACACCGGGGAGCTGTTTATT.

This clonotype turned up a few times. The J gene is TRBJ1-2, the V gene TRBV24-1; D is unresolved. The CDR3 covers 13 residues. Trimming shortened V by 4 bases and J by 8 bases, and 13 bases separated the two germline ends. CDR1 is KGHDR and CDR2 is SFDVKD in the germline V gene. For the CDR3, the DNA is TGTGCCACCAGTGACCCCGGGGTCGGCGGCTACACCTTC. Amino acids: CATSDPGVGGYTF.

The chain recombines TRBV7-9 with TRBJ2-7; D remains ambiguous. The CDR3 has 14 amino acids. The V end lost 5 bases, the J end lost 2 bases, and 13 bases lay between the germline ends. Germline V lookup: CDR1 SEHNR, CDR2 FQNEAQ (reference sequence). CDR3 loop: CASSQGTSTYEQYF. The CDR3 DNA reads as TGTGCCAGCAGCCAAGGTACCAGTACCTACGAGCAGTACTTC.